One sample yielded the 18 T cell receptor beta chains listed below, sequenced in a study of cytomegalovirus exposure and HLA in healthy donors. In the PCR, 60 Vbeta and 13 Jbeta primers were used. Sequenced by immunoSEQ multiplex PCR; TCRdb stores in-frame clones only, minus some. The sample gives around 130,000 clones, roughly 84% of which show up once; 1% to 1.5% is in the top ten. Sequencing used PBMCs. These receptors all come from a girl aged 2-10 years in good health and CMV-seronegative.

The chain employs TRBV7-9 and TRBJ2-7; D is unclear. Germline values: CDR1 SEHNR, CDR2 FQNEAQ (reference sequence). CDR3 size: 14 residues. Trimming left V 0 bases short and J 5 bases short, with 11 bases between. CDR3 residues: CASSLAYSVDEQYF. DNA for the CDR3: TGTGCCAGCAGCTTAGCGTACTCGGTTGACGAGCAGTACTTC. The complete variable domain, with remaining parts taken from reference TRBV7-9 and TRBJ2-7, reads DTGVSQNPRHKITKRGQNVTFRCDPISEHNRLYWYRQTLGQGPEFLTYFQNEAQLEKSRLLSDRFSAERPKGSFSTLEIQRTEQGDSAMYLCASSLAYSVDEQYFGPGTRLTVT.

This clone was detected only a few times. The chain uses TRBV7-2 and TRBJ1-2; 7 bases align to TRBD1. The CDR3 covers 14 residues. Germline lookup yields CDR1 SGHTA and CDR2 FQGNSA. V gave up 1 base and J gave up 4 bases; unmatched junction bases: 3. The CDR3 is CASSLEAGGYGYTF. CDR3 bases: TGTGCCAGCAGCTTAGAGGCAGGGGGCTATGGCTACACCTTC.

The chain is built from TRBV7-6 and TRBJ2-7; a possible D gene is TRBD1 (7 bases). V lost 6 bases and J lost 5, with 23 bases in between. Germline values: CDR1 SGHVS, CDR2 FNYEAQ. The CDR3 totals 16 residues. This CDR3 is CASREMFGGGTDEQYF. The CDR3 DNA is TGTGCCAGCAGGGAGATGTTCGGAGGGGGCACCGACGAGCAGTACTTC. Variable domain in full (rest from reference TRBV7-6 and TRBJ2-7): GAGVSQSPRYKVTKRGQDVALRCDPISGHVSLYWYRQALGQGPEFLTYFNYEAQQDKSGLPNDRFSAERPEGSISTLTIQRTEQRDSAMYRCASREMFGGGTDEQYFGPGTRLTVT.

Written as DNA, the CDR3 is TGTGCCAGTAGCACCGGGACAGCCTATGGCTACACCTTC. Residues: CASSTGTAYGYTF. The gene calls are TRBV19 and TRBJ1-2, with 7 bases matching TRBD1. The ends lost 6 bases at V and 4 bases at J; junction bases unmatched: 5. Germline CDR1 reads LNHDA; CDR2 reads SQIVND (reference sequence). The CDR3 totals 13 residues.

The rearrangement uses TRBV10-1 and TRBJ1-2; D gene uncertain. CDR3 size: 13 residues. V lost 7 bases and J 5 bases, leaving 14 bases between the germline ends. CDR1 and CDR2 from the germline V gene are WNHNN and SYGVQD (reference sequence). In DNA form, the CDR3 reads TGCGCCAGCATTTCTCCGGGAACTTATGGCTACACCTTC. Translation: CASISPGTYGYTF.

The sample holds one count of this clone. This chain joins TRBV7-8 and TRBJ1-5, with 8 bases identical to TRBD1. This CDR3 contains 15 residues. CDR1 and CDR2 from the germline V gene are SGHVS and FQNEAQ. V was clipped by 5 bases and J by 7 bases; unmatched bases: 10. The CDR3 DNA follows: TGTGCCAGCAGCGAGGGACAGGCCGTAGGACAGCCCCAGCATTTT. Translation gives CASSEGQAVGQPQHF.

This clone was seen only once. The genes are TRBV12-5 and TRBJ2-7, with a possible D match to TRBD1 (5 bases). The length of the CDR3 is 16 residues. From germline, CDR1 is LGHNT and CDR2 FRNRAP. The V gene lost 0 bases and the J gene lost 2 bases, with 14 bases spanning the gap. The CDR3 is CASGLVLGLNAYEQYF. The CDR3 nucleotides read TGTGCTAGTGGTTTGGTATTGGGGCTCAACGCCTACGAGCAGTACTTC.

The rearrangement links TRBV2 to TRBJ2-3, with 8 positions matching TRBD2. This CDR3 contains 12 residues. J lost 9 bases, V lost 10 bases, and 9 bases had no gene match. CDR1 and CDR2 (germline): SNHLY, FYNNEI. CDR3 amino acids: CATLEKRGTQYF. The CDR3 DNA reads TGTGCCACCCTTGAAAAGCGGGGGACGCAGTATTTT.

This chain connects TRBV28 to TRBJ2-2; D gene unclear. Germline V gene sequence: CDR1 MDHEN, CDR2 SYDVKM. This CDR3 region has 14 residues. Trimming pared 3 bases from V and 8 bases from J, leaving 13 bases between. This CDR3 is CASSFTRHLGELFF. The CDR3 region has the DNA TGTGCCAGCAGTTTCACGAGACACTTAGGGGAGCTGTTTTTT.

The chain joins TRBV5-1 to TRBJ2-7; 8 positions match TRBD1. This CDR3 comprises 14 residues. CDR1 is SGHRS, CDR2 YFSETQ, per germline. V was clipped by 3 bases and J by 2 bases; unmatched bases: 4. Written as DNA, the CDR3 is TGCGCCAGCAGCTCAGGACAGGGCCCCTACGAGCAGTACTTC. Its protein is CASSSGQGPYEQYF.

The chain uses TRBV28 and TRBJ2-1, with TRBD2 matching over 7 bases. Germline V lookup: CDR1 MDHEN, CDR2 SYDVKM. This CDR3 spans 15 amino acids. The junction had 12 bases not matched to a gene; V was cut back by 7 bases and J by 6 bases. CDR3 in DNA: TGTGCCAGCATTAAAAGGGGACTACTAGGCAATGAGCAGTTCTTC. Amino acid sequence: CASIKRGLLGNEQFF. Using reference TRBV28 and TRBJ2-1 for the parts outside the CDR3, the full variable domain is DVKVTQSSRYLVKRTGEKVFLECVQDMDHENMFWYRQDPGLGLRLIYFSYDVKMKEKGDIPEGYSVSREKKERFSLILESASTNQTSMYLCASIKRGLLGNEQFFGPGTRLTVL.

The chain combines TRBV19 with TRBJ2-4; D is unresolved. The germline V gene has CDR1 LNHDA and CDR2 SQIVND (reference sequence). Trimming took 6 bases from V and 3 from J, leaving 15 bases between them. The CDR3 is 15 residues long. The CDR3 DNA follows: TGTGCCAGTAGATCTTACGGGTCCGTCAAAAACATTCAGTACTTC. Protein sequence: CASRSYGSVKNIQYF.

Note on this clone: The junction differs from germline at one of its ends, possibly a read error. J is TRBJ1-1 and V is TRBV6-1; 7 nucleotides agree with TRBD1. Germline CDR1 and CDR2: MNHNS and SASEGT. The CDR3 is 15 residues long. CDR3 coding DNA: TGTGCCAACAGTTTAGAGGGGACAGTGAACACTGAAGCTTTCTTT. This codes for CANSLEGTVNTEAFF.

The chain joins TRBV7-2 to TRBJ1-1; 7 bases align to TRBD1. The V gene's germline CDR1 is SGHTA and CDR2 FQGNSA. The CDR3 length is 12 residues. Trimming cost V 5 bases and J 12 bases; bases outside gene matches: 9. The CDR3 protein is CASSLHQGDPFF. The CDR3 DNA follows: TGTGCCAGCAGCCTCCACCAGGGGGATCCTTTCTTT.

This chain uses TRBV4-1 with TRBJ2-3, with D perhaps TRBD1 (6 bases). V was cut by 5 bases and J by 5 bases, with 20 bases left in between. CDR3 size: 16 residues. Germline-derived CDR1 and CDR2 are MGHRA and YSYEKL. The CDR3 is CASSNGYRGHGDTQYF. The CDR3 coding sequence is TGCGCCAGCAGCAACGGCTACCGGGGACACGGAGATACGCAGTATTTT.

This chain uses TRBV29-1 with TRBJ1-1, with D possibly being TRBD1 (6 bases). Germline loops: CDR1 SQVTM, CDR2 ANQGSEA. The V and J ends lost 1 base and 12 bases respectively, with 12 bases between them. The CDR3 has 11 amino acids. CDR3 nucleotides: TGCAGCGTTGAAGTTGGGGGGGCATCTTTCTTT. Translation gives CSVEVGGASFF. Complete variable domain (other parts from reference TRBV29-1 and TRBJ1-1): SAVISQKPSRDICQRGTSLTIQCQVDSQVTMMFWYRQQPGQSLTLIATANQGSEATYESGFVIDKFPISRPNLTFSTLTVSNMSPEDSSIYLCSVEVGGASFFGQGTRLTVV.

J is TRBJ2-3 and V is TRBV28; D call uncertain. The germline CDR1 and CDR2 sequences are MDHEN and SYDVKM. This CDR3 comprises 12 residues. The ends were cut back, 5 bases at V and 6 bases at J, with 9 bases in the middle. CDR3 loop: CASSPPGDTQYF. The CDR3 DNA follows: TGTGCCAGCAGTCCCCCCGGGGATACGCAGTATTTT.

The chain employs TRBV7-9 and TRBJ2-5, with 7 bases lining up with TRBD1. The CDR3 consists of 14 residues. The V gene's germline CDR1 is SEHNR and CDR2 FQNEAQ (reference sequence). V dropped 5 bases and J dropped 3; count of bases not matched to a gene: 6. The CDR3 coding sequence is TGTGCCAGCAGCCGAGGGACAGCCGAAGAGACCCAGTACTTC. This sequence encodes CASSRGTAEETQYF.